The 20 T cell receptor beta chains in this list originate from one sample, sequenced in a study of cytomegalovirus exposure and HLA in healthy donors. Researchers ran the PCR with 60 Vbeta and 13 Jbeta primers. TCRdb's table, derived via immunoSEQ multiplex PCR, lists solely in-frame clones and lacks some. The table shows some 140,000 clones, with just under 80% occurring only once. The sequenced material came from PBMCs. Source of these receptors: a male donor in good health and CMV-seronegative.

This chain joins TRBV9 and TRBJ2-5; TRBD1 matches at 9 bases. Germline values: CDR1 SGDLS, CDR2 YYNGEE. V was pared by 0 bases and J by 1 base, with 4 bases of the junction left unmatched. The length of the CDR3 is 16 residues. Written as DNA, the CDR3 is TGTGCCAGCAGCGTAGCGGGACAGGGAGTCCAAGAGACCCAGTACTTC. It yields the protein CASSVAGQGVQETQYF.

The V gene is TRBV7-8, the J gene TRBJ2-2; D is unclear. Per germline, CDR1 SGHVS and CDR2 FQNEAQ. There are 12 residues in the CDR3. Between the trimmed V and J ends, which lost 5 bases and 6 bases, there was a span of 7 bases. The CDR3 spells CASSPNSGELFF. DNA for the CDR3: TGTGCCAGCAGCCCCAACTCCGGGGAGCTGTTTTTT.

The sample holds a few counts of this clone. The chain links TRBV2 to TRBJ2-5, with D perhaps TRBD2 (6 bases). Trimming pared 6 bases from V and 7 bases from J, leaving 15 bases between. This CDR3 is built from 13 residues. Germline CDR1 SNHLY, CDR2 FYNNEI. The DNA of the CDR3 is TGTGCCAGCAGCCCCCATCCAGCGGGGACCCAGTACTTC. Its protein is CASSPHPAGTQYF. The full variable domain, with the rest looked up from reference TRBV2 and TRBJ2-5, is EPEVTQTPSHQVTQMGQEVILRCVPISNHLYFYWYRQILGQKVEFLVSFYNNEISEKSEIFDDQFSVERPDGSNFTLKIRSTKLEDSAMYFCASSPHPAGTQYFGPGTRLLVL.

The V call is TRBV4-3, the J call TRBJ2-5; 8 bases are a match to TRBD1. From germline, CDR1 is LGHNA and CDR2 YSLEER. The CDR3 extends over 14 amino acids. V gave up 4 bases and J gave up 5 bases; unmatched junction bases: 6. CDR3 sequence: CASSPGQGGETQYF. CDR3 nucleotide sequence: TGCGCCAGCAGCCCAGGACAGGGTGGCGAGACCCAGTACTTC.

The table lists this clone with a few counts. V usage is TRBV7-9 and J usage is TRBJ2-1; 8 bases are shared with TRBD2. Germline V gene sequence: CDR1 SEHNR, CDR2 FQNEAQ (reference sequence). V shed 2 bases and J 9 bases; nucleotides not matched to a gene: 6. The length of the CDR3 is 14 residues. The chain's CDR3 is CASSLPGGAGEQFF. The DNA for the CDR3 is TGTGCCAGCAGCTTACCGGGGGGGGCCGGTGAGCAGTTCTTC.

The rearrangement links TRBV14 to TRBJ2-1; 10 bases align to TRBD2. Germline V gene sequence: CDR1 SGHDN, CDR2 FVKESK. Trimming removed 2 bases from V and 4 bases from J; junction bases left unmatched: 2. The CDR3 sequence is 15 residues long. CDR3 nucleotides: TGTGCCAGCAGCCAATATAGCGGGGGGTACAATGAGCAGTTCTTC. Amino acids: CASSQYSGGYNEQFF. The full variable domain, completed using reference TRBV14 and TRBJ2-1, is EAGVTQFPSHSVIEKGQTVTLRCDPISGHDNLYWYRRVMGKEIKFLLHFVKESKQDESGMPNNRFLAERTGGTYSTLKVQPAELEDSGVYFCASSQYSGGYNEQFFGPGTRLTVL.

The V and J genes are TRBV7-2 and TRBJ2-1; 7 bases agree with TRBD1. Looked up from germline, CDR1 is SGHTA and CDR2 is FQGNSA. Trimming took 7 bases from V and 5 from J; bases not matched to a gene: 8. CDR3 size: 14 residues. CDR3: CASTHGQAHNEQFF. The CDR3, as DNA: TGTGCCAGCACCCACGGACAGGCCCACAATGAGCAGTTCTTC.

This clone is a singleton in its sample. This sequence joins TRBV7-9 and TRBJ1-2; perhaps TRBD1 as D (5 bases). This CDR3 has 16 residues. V gave up 5 bases and J gave up 0 bases, with 16 bases separating them. Germline values: CDR1 SEHNR, CDR2 FQNEAQ (reference sequence). The CDR3 nucleotides are TGTGCCAGCAGCCGAATGGGGGGATCAGCTAACTATGGCTACACCTTC. Amino acid sequence: CASSRMGGSANYGYTF.

The chain joins TRBV5-1 to TRBJ2-7, with 7 nucleotides matching TRBD1. The V gene's germline CDR1 is SGHRS and CDR2 YFSETQ. CDR3 size: 14 residues. V was pared by 2 bases and J by 5 bases, with 7 bases of the junction left unmatched. The chain's CDR3 is CASSLATGLNEQYF. As DNA, the CDR3 is TGCGCCAGCAGCTTAGCGACAGGGTTGAACGAGCAGTACTTC.

The chain recombines TRBV4-2 with TRBJ1-3, with D perhaps matching TRBD1 (5 bases). There are 15 residues in the CDR3. Trimming cost V 0 bases and J 2 bases, with 8 bases left between them. Germline CDR1 is LGHNA and CDR2 is YNFKEQ. CDR3 in amino acids: CASSQDQGAGNTIYF. The CDR3 DNA reads as TGTGCCAGCAGCCAAGATCAAGGGGCTGGAAACACCATATATTTT.

This chain links TRBV6-5 with TRBJ2-7, with D possibly matching TRBD2 (5 bases). The CDR3 has 14 residues. Trimming pared 3 bases from V and 0 bases from J, leaving 9 bases between. Germline V gene lookup returns CDR1 MNHEY and CDR2 SVGAGI. CDR3 in DNA: TGTGCCAGCAGTTATGAGGGAAGCTCCTACGAGCAGTACTTC. This encodes CASSYEGSSYEQYF.

Of note for this clone: The identical CDR3 is also encoded by other nucleotide sequences in the sample. The V gene is TRBV7-6, the J gene TRBJ2-5; unclear D gene. This CDR3 spans 12 amino acids. V lost 1 base and J lost 4, with 4 bases in between. CDR1 and CDR2 from the germline V gene are SGHVS and FNYEAQ. In nucleotides, the CDR3 is TGTGCCAGCAGCTTAGAGCGAGAGACCCAGTACTTC. Its protein is CASSLERETQYF.

V and J are TRBV19 and TRBJ2-1; the D gene is possibly TRBD2 (6 bases). The CDR3 sequence is 12 residues long. V lost 10 bases, J lost 5 bases, and 12 bases lay in between. Germline CDR1 is LNHDA and CDR2 is SQIVND (reference sequence). As DNA, the CDR3 is TGTGCCACCGGGGGTTGGAACAATGAGCAGTTCTTC. It encodes CATGGWNNEQFF.

A few counts support this clone. The chain employs TRBV5-5 and TRBJ2-7; 7 bases fit TRBD1. CDR1 and CDR2 (germline): SGHKS, YYEKEE (reference sequence). CDR3 size: 14 residues. The J segment lost 4 bases and the V segment lost 2 bases, leaving 6 bases of the junction unmatched. The CDR3 coding sequence is TGTGCCAGCAGCTTACAAAACAGGGGTTACGAGCAGTACTTC. Amino acid sequence: CASSLQNRGYEQYF. The variable domain in full, with the rest retrieved from reference TRBV5-5 and TRBJ2-7, is DAGVTQSPTHLIKTRGQQVTLRCSPISGHKSVSWYQQVLGQGPQFIFQYYEKEERGRGNFPDRFSARQFPNYSSELNVNALLLGDSALYLCASSLQNRGYEQYFGPGTRLTVT.

This chain connects TRBV29-1 to TRBJ1-2; D is possibly TRBD1 (6 bases). Per the germline V gene, CDR1 is SQVTM and CDR2 is ANQGSEA. Trimming took 6 bases from V and 7 from J, leaving 21 bases between them. CDR3 length equals 14 residues. For the CDR3, the DNA is TGCAGCGTAGCAGCACAGGGTTTACAGGGTGGCTACACCTTC. This encodes CSVAAQGLQGGYTF.

The chain employs TRBV6-5 and TRBJ1-3; the D is unclear. CDR3 length: 15 residues. The germline gives CDR1 MNHEY, CDR2 SVGAGI. V lost 2 bases and J 4 bases, leaving 12 bases between the germline ends. The CDR3 here is CASSYDSGRGNTIYF. CDR3 DNA sequence: TGTGCCAGCAGTTACGACTCGGGGAGGGGAAACACCATATATTTT.

The chain recombines TRBV23-1 with TRBJ1-2, with D perhaps TRBD1 (5 bases). Being an ORF, TRBV23-1 has a function that is uncertain. V gave up 0 bases and J gave up 3 bases, with 8 bases separating them. The CDR3 contains 14 residues. The chain's CDR3 is CASSQSATDYGYTF. The CDR3 nucleotides are TGCGCCAGCAGTCAATCAGCGACAGACTATGGCTACACCTTC.

The CDR3 here is CASSLGGTPYNEQFF. The CDR3 nucleotides are TGTGCCAGCAGTTTAGGGGGGACCCCCTACAATGAGCAGTTCTTC. The chain combines TRBV28 with TRBJ2-1; D is possibly TRBD2 (6 bases). V lost 2 bases and J lost 2, with 10 bases in between. This CDR3 contains 15 residues. Germline lookup yields CDR1 MDHEN and CDR2 SYDVKM.

The V gene is TRBV5-1, the J gene TRBJ1-1, with 8 positions matching TRBD1. CDR1 and CDR2 (germline): SGHRS, YFSETQ. J gave up 1 base and V 7 bases, and 3 bases lay outside the gene matches. The CDR3 contains 13 residues. In DNA form, the CDR3 reads TGCGCCAGCGCAGGGGGCGCGAACACTGAAGCTTTCTTT. Translating it yields CASAGGANTEAFF. Using reference TRBV5-1 and TRBJ1-1 for the parts outside the CDR3, the full variable domain is KAGVTQTPRYLIKTRGQQVTLSCSPISGHRSVSWYQQTPGQGLQFLFEYFSETQRNKGNFPGRFSGRQFSNSRSEMNVSTLELGDSALYLCASAGGANTEAFFGQGTRLTVV.

The chain has TRBV5-1 and TRBJ2-5; D is perhaps TRBD2 (6 bases). The CDR3 totals 13 residues. V was pared by 4 bases and J by 2 bases, with 9 bases between. The V gene's germline CDR1 is SGHRS and CDR2 YFSETQ. CDR3 protein: CASSRDSQETQYF. CDR3 sequence (DNA): TGCGCCAGCAGCCGGGACTCTCAAGAGACCCAGTACTTC.